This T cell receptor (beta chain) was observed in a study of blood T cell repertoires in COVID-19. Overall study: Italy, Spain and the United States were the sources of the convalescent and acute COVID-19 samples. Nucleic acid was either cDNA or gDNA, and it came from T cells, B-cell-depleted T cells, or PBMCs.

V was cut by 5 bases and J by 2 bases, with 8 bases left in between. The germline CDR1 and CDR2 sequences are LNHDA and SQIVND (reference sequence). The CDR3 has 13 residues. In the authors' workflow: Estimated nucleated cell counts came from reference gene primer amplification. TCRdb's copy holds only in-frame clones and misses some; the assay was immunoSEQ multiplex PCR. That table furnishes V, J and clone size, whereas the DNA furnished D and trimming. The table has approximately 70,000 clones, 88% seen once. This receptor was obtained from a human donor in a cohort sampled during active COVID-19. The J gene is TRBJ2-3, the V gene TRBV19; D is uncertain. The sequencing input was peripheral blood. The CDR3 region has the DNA TGTGCCAGTAGTCTTCGAGACACAGATACGCAGTATTTT. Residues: CASSLRDTDTQYF.